This entry lists 8 T cell receptor beta chains sequenced from one sample in a study of monozygotic twins with inflammatory bowel disease. From the 5' RACE reads, TCRdb lists one entry per CDR3 protein and no DNA. The sample table sets out about 43,000 distinct CDR3 sequences. The specimen sequenced was blood. Receptors were obtained from a human donor with ulcerative colitis or Crohn's disease, or a healthy co-twin of an affected twin (not recorded which).

The V and J genes are TRBV7-2 and TRBJ2-3. The CDR3 runs 11 residues. Germline CDR1 and CDR2: SGHTA and FQGNSA. The CDR3 loop is CASSSRGTQYF.

V and J are TRBV28 and TRBJ2-1; TCRdb's D call of TRBD2 is untestable without DNA. The CDR3 length is 15 residues. Germline V gene sequence: CDR1 MDHEN, CDR2 SYDVKM. CDR3 protein: CASSPQRGSYNEQFF.

The chain combines TRBV6-6 with TRBJ1-6. CDR3 length: 13 residues. Germline CDR1 MNHNY, CDR2 SVGAGI (reference sequence). This CDR3 reads CASSKGDGSPLHF.

The chain uses TRBV12-3 or TRBV12-4 and TRBJ1-1. The CDR3 is 14 amino acids. This chain's CDR3 is CASERSGLNTEAFF.

V is TRBV5-1 and J is TRBJ2-6; the D call from TCRdb, TRBD1, cannot be confirmed without DNA. Germline V lookup: CDR1 SGHRS, CDR2 YFSETQ. The CDR3 is 16 amino acids. The CDR3 spells CASSSAGGGVANVLTF. The whole variable domain, filled in from reference TRBV5-1 and TRBJ2-6, reads KAGVTQTPRYLIKTRGQQVTLSCSPISGHRSVSWYQQTPGQGLQFLFEYFSETQRNKGNFPGRFSGRQFSNSRSEMNVSTLELGDSALYLCASSSAGGGVANVLTFGAGSRLTVL.

The V gene is TRBV28, the J gene TRBJ2-7; absent DNA, TCRdb's TRBD2 call cannot be checked. Germline CDR1 and CDR2: MDHEN and SYDVKM. The CDR3 covers 12 residues. CDR3 in amino acids: CASRGSVGEQYF.

This sequence joins TRBV27 and TRBJ1-1; without DNA, the TCRdb call of TRBD1 cannot be checked. Germline V gene lookup returns CDR1 MNHEY and CDR2 SMNVEV (reference sequence). The CDR3 has 17 residues. CDR3 in amino acids: CASSFSRSGRLNTEAFF.

V usage is TRBV18 and J usage is TRBJ2-7; TCRdb outputs TRBD2, but without DNA this stays unchecked. Germline V lookup: CDR1 KGHSH, CDR2 LQKENI. The CDR3 length is 16 residues. The CDR3 region is CASSPRVSGKNYEQYF.